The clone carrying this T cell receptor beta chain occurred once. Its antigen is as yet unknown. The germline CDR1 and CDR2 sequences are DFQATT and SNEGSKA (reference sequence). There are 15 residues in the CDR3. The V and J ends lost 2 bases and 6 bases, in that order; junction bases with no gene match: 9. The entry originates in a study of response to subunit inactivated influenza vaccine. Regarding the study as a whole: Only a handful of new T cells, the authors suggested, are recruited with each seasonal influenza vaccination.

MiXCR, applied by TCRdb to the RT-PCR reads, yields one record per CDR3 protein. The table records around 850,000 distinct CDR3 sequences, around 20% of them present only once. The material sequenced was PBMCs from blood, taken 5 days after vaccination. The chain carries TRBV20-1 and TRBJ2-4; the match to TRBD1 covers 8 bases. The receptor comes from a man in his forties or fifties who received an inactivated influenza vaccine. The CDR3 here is CSARLGDRRVNIQYF. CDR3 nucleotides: TGCAGTGCTAGATTAGGGGACAGGCGGGTAAACATTCAGTACTTC.